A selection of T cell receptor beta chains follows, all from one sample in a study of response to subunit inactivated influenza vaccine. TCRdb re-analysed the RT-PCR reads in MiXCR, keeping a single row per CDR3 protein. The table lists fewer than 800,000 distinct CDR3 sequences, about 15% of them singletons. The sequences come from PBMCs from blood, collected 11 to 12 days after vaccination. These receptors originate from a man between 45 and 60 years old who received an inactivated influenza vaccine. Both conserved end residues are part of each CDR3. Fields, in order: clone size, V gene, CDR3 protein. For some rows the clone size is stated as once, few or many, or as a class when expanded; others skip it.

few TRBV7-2 CASSPWTGGQESQYF
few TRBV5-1 CASSLAAPANEQFF
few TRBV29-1 CSVVADLVGYEQYF
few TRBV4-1 CASSQISAETQYF
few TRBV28 CASSPERLSPLGGELFF
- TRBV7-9 CASSFNRAGEQYF
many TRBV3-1 CASSQYGGVEQFF
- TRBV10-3 CAISDESRKADTQYF
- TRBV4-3 CASSQEGGSAEAFF
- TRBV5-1 CASSLQDNTEAFF
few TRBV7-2 CASSLRVSKETQYF
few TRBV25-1 CASSEYHGTLYSNQPQHF